Detailed here is one T cell receptor beta chain. Its antigen is as yet unknown. The data derive from a study of graft-versus-host responses after intestinal transplantation. Study in general: Recipients received multivisceral, liver-intestinal, or isolated intestinal transplants. General study findings and limits: Among circulating GvH clones, peak levels were associated with early post-transplant declines in HvG clones. The authors found GvH clones in recipient marrow, some appearing first in ileum or blood.

Libraries were prepared by immunoSEQ multiplex PCR; TCRdb keeps only in-frame clonotypes and omits some of them. Of 80,000 or so clones listed, approximately 90% are singletons. V gave up 5 bases and J gave up 8 bases, with 15 bases separating them. Germline CDR1 reads MNHEY; CDR2 reads SVGAGI. The length of the CDR3 is 13 residues. The receptor was derived from a human patient who received an intestinal transplant, so some T cells may come from the graft donor. The sequences come from PBMCs, collected 98 days after intestinal transplantation. The V gene is TRBV6-5, the J gene TRBJ1-2; D might be TRBD1 (6 bases). As DNA, the CDR3 is TGTGCCAGCAGTGGAGGGGGAGGAGGAGGCTACACCTTC. Translated, it gives CASSGGGGGGYTF.